The next 23 T cell receptor beta chains were all read from a single sample in a study of shared clonotypes between healthy human individuals. Method: immunoSEQ multiplex PCR; TCRdb's copy keeps in-frame clones and lacks some. This table has 950,000 to 1,100,000 clones, about 76% appearing once. The sequencing input was memory CD4+ T cells sorted from blood. Described subset: CD45RA-negative fraction. These receptor sequences come from a man between 18 and 35 years old in good health.

The chain combines TRBV30 with TRBJ2-2; weak D call: TRBD2 (5 bases). The germline V and J ends were trimmed by 6 bases and 3 bases, with 17 bases remaining between them. CDR3 length: 15 residues. The germline V gene has CDR1 GTSNPN and CDR2 SVGIG (reference sequence). For the CDR3, the DNA is TGTGCCTGCTCACGGGGAGCGTTGCACACCGGGGAGCTGTTTTTT. Protein: CACSRGALHTGELFF.

This chain links TRBV6-5 with TRBJ2-5; TRBD2 might be the D (6 bases). Germline assignment: CDR1 MNHEY and CDR2 SVGAGI. The CDR3 is 13 residues long. V was pared by 5 bases and J by 5 bases, with 12 bases between. The CDR3 sequence is CASSIAEGETQYF. Written as DNA, the CDR3 is TGTGCCAGCAGTATAGCGGAAGGGGAGACCCAGTACTTC.

The chain employs TRBV11-2 and TRBJ2-3; tentative D call: TRBD2 (6 bases). Germline-derived CDR1 and CDR2 are SGHAT and FQNNGV. The V end was cut by 3 bases, the J end by 3 bases, with 13 bases between. The CDR3 is 15 amino acids. The CDR3 region has the DNA TGTGCCAGCAGCTTGGCAGGGAGGAAGACAGATACGCAGTATTTT. Amino acid sequence: CASSLAGRKTDTQYF.

V and J are TRBV6-1 and TRBJ1-3; D may be TRBD1 (5 bases). The germline CDR1 and CDR2 sequences are MNHNS and SASEGT. The CDR3 has 15 residues. V gave up 7 bases and J gave up 0 bases, with 13 bases separating them. CDR3 protein: CASTTGPPSGNTIYF. The DNA of the CDR3 is TGTGCCAGCACTACGGGACCGCCCTCTGGAAACACCATATATTTT.

The rearrangement uses TRBV28 and TRBJ2-7, with 12 bases identical to TRBD1. The J segment lost 1 base and the V segment lost 7 bases, leaving 11 bases of the junction unmatched. Looked up from germline, CDR1 is MDHEN and CDR2 is SYDVKM. This CDR3 spans 17 amino acids. For the CDR3, the DNA is TGTGCCAGCACCCTAAGGGACAGGGGGCCTAGGTCCTACGAGCAGTACTTC. Its translation: CASTLRDRGPRSYEQYF.

The chain recombines TRBV6-6 with TRBJ1-4; possible D gene TRBD1, 6 bases. The CDR3 is made up of 14 amino acids. Germline CDR1 reads MNHNY; CDR2 reads SVGAGI (reference sequence). Between the trimmed V and J ends, which lost 5 bases and 8 bases, there was a span of 15 bases. The CDR3 DNA reads TGTGCCAGCAGTCCGGGACAAGGAAGAGAAAAACTGTTTTTT. Its protein is CASSPGQGREKLFF.

The CDR3 nucleotides are TGTGCCAGCAGCCAAGATCGGGCGACTACCTCCTACAATGAGCAGTTCTTC. Translating it yields CASSQDRATTSYNEQFF. V usage is TRBV4-2 and J usage is TRBJ2-1, with D tentatively TRBD2 (5 bases). The CDR3 length is 17 residues. V was pared by 0 bases and J by 0 bases, with 12 bases between. Germline V lookup: CDR1 LGHNA, CDR2 YNFKEQ.

The J gene is TRBJ1-1, the V gene TRBV7-9, with D unclear. The germline V and J ends were trimmed by 1 base and 5 bases, with 11 bases remaining between them. This CDR3 is built from 14 residues. Germline V gene data show CDR1 as SEHNR and CDR2 as FQNEAQ (reference sequence). DNA for the CDR3: TGTGCCAGCAGCTTAGGTGGCAAGACGACTGAAGCTTTCTTT. It codes for CASSLGGKTTEAFF.

The chain combines TRBV11-2 with TRBJ2-3; a possible D gene is TRBD1 (6 bases). Trimming left V 0 bases short and J 5 bases short, with 18 bases between. This CDR3 is built from 17 residues. Germline V lookup: CDR1 SGHAT, CDR2 FQNNGV. The CDR3 nucleotides are TGTGCCAGCAGCTTAGAATCAGGACAGAAGGGGCAAGATACGCAGTATTTT. Translation gives CASSLESGQKGQDTQYF.

In its sample, this clone was seen a few times. The chain employs TRBV18 and TRBJ1-6; a weak D match, TRBD1 (5 bases). The germline V gene encodes CDR1 KGHSH and CDR2 LQKENI. CDR3 length equals 13 residues. V was trimmed by 8 bases and J by 7 bases, leaving 12 bases between them. Written as DNA, the CDR3 is TGTGCCAGCGCAGGGATCGACAATTCACCCCTCCACTTT. It is translated as CASAGIDNSPLHF.

V usage is TRBV10-2 and J usage is TRBJ2-7; either TRBD1 or TRBD2 may fit D (5 bases each). The CDR3 loop spans 11 amino acids. CDR1 is WSHSY, CDR2 SAAADI, per germline. V was trimmed by 8 bases and J by 5 bases, leaving 10 bases between them. In nucleotides, the CDR3 is TGCGCCAGCGGGGACGGCCACGAGCAGTACTTC. It is translated as CASGDGHEQYF.

This chain uses TRBV5-1 with TRBJ2-5, with D possibly TRBD1 on 6 matching bases. The germline V gene encodes CDR1 SGHRS and CDR2 YFSETQ. The CDR3 loop spans 14 amino acids. The ends were cut back, 4 bases at V and 5 bases at J, with 15 bases in the middle. CDR3 coding DNA: TGCGCCAGCAGCGGCGGATCTCAGGGGGAGACCCAGTACTTC. Its protein product is CASSGGSQGETQYF.

This chain uses TRBV6-1 with TRBJ2-3; D call uncertain. Trimming left V 5 bases short and J 3 bases short, with 3 bases between. Germline V gene lookup returns CDR1 MNHNS and CDR2 SASEGT. This CDR3 has 11 amino acids. Written as DNA, the CDR3 is TGTGCCAGCAGTATGACAGATACGCAGTATTTT. It codes for CASSMTDTQYF.

The CDR3 bases are TGTGCCAGCAGCTTAGGAAGGGGGCGGGAGGATACGCAGTATTTT. This translates into CASSLGRGREDTQYF. The rearrangement links TRBV7-2 to TRBJ2-3; possibly TRBD1 or TRBD2 for D (7 bases each). V lost 1 base, J lost 6 bases, and 14 bases lay in between. Germline assignment: CDR1 SGHTA and CDR2 FQGNSA. The CDR3 totals 15 residues.

In this sample, this clone turned up a few times. Other DNA sequences in the same sample also yield this CDR3. V gene TRBV27 combines with J gene TRBJ1-2, with 11 bases identical to TRBD1. Losses at the gene ends were 2 bases for V and 8 bases for J; bases not matched to a gene: 1. Germline CDR1 reads MNHEY; CDR2 reads SMNVEV (reference sequence). CDR3 length: 13 residues. CDR3 sequence: CASSLGTGGGYTF. The CDR3 nucleotides read TGTGCCAGCAGTTTAGGGACAGGGGGGGGCTACACCTTC.

This chain connects TRBV6-5 to TRBJ2-1; D unresolved. CDR3 length: 13 residues. Per the germline V gene, CDR1 is MNHEY and CDR2 is SVGAGI. V was trimmed by 0 bases and J by 6 bases, leaving 6 bases between them. CDR3 in DNA: TGTGCCAGCAGTTACTCGCCAGCCAATGAGCAGTTCTTC. Translated, it gives CASSYSPANEQFF.

This clone was seen many times. Other DNA sequences within the sample encode an identical CDR3. The chain joins TRBV27 to TRBJ2-5; TRBD1 matches at 11 bases. Germline-derived CDR1 and CDR2 are MNHEY and SMNVEV (reference sequence). V shed 5 bases, J shed 5 bases, and the junction held 7 bases outside the gene matches. This CDR3 contains 15 residues. The chain's CDR3 is CASSTGQGARETQYF. The CDR3 coding sequence is TGTGCCAGCAGTACCGGACAGGGGGCGAGGGAGACCCAGTACTTC.

V gene TRBV30 combines with J gene TRBJ2-3, with 9 bases identical to TRBD2. The junction had 11 bases not matched to a gene; V was cut back by 6 bases and J by 4 bases. Germline lookup yields CDR1 GTSNPN and CDR2 SVGIG (reference sequence). The CDR3 runs 15 residues. The CDR3 reads CACAQGGGAADTQYF. The DNA of the CDR3 is TGTGCCTGTGCCCAAGGCGGGGGGGCCGCAGATACGCAGTATTTT.

The CDR3 here is CASSLETGGFDEQYF. As DNA, the CDR3 is TGCGCCAGCAGCTTGGAGACAGGGGGCTTTGACGAGCAGTACTTC. The rearrangement joins TRBV5-1 to TRBJ2-7, with TRBD1 matching 10 bases. CDR1 is SGHRS and CDR2 is YFSETQ in the germline V gene. V shed 0 bases and J 5 bases; nucleotides not matched to a gene: 5. The CDR3 totals 15 residues.

There are a few counts of this clone. The chain links TRBV5-1 to TRBJ1-6, with D maybe TRBD1 (5 bases). V shed 4 bases and J shed 3 bases, with 11 bases lying between them. The germline V gene has CDR1 SGHRS and CDR2 YFSETQ. The CDR3 has 15 amino acids. The DNA of the CDR3 is TGCGCCAGCAGCCCACAGGATAACTATAATTCACCCCTCCACTTT. Its protein is CASSPQDNYNSPLHF.

V usage is TRBV5-1 and J usage is TRBJ2-5, with D maybe TRBD1 (6 bases). The germline V gene encodes CDR1 SGHRS and CDR2 YFSETQ. The V and J ends lost 4 bases and 6 bases respectively, with 19 bases between them. The CDR3 is made up of 15 amino acids. The CDR3 protein is CASSLDGQPKQTQYF. Here the CDR3 DNA reads TGCGCCAGCAGCCTCGACGGACAGCCAAAGCAGACCCAGTACTTC.

The J gene is TRBJ2-3, the V gene TRBV6-1; 13 bases line up with TRBD2. V shed 10 bases, J shed 6 bases, and the junction held 4 bases outside the gene matches. CDR3 length equals 13 residues. The germline gives CDR1 MNHNS, CDR2 SASEGT. The CDR3 DNA follows: TGTGCCATCTTACTAGCGGGGGGGGATACGCAGTATTTT. This codes for CAILLAGGDTQYF.

This clone was seen a few times. The chain uses TRBV6-1 and TRBJ2-7; the D is unclear. With 6 bases removed from V and 0 bases from J, the gap between germline ends came to 12 bases. This CDR3 has 14 residues. Germline CDR1 MNHNS, CDR2 SASEGT. The CDR3, as DNA: TGTGCCAGCAGGAACAGCCTATTCTCCTACGAGCAGTACTTC. The encoded protein is CASRNSLFSYEQYF.